A single sample gave rise to the 12 T cell receptor beta chains below, sequenced in a study of shared clonotypes between healthy human individuals (dated by TCRdb to 2019 to 2021). CD8 naive samples were CD45RO-negative cells positively selected for CCR7, giving a CD45RA+CCR7+ population that excluded TemRA cells. The method behind the library was the immunoSEQ multiplex PCR assay. Entries here come from immuneACCESS through TCRdb and include only in-frame sequences with V and J called. Some clones fail to appear in such tables; in the studies checked, an unresolved V gene covers under half of the shortfall, and the cause of the remainder is unknown. In all, the sample holds about 2.1 million clones, and around 93% of those were seen once. More than 1.5% of the sample is in the top ten clones. Material: naive CD8+ T cells from PBMCs. The meaning of the sample's cell subset or site label: CD45RA+CCR7+. The receptors were sampled from a man between 18 and 29 years old in good health. Some clones in this sample may be carry-over from other donors' samples.

This clone has a handful of counts. V usage is TRBV6-4 and J usage is TRBJ1-2; no definite D call. The CDR3 is 13 amino acids. The V end was cut by 6 bases, the J end by 2 bases, with 10 bases between. Germline V gene sequence: CDR1 MRHNA, CDR2 SNTAGT. DNA of the CDR3: TGTGCCAGCAGGGCACCGGGGAACTATGGCTACACCTTC. This codes for CASRAPGNYGYTF.

The chain's CDR3 is CASSGIQETYGYTF. CDR3 nucleotide sequence: TGTGCCAGCAGCGGAATACAGGAAACCTATGGCTACACCTTC. This rearrangement joins TRBV7-9 to TRBJ1-2, with a tentative D call TRBD1 (5 bases). CDR1 is SEHNR and CDR2 is FQNEAQ in the germline V gene (reference sequence). The CDR3 has 14 residues. V lost 5 bases, J lost 4 bases, and 14 bases lay in between.

The rearrangement links TRBV9 to TRBJ2-7; D not certain. V was shortened by 3 bases and J by 6 bases, with 19 bases between the two germline ends. The germline gives CDR1 SGDLS, CDR2 YYNGEE. There are 15 residues in the CDR3. CDR3 DNA sequence: TGTGCCAGCAGCGCCTCGGCTGGGGAACCGCCCGAGCAGTACTTC. Translated, it gives CASSASAGEPPEQYF.

The rearrangement uses TRBV9 and TRBJ2-7, with 10 bases aligning to TRBD2. CDR1 is SGDLS, CDR2 YYNGEE, per germline. There are 16 residues in the CDR3. The junction had 9 bases not matched to a gene; V was cut back by 0 bases and J by 6 bases. The CDR3 DNA sequence: TGTGCCAGCAGCGTAGAGGGTCTAGCGGGAGCCGCCGAGCAGTACTTC. Its translation is CASSVEGLAGAAEQYF.

This chain connects TRBV6-5 to TRBJ2-7; D gene ambiguous. The CDR3 totals 13 residues. With 3 bases removed from V and 7 bases from J, the gap between germline ends came to 13 bases. In germline, CDR1 is MNHEY, CDR2 SVGAGI. CDR3 protein: CASSYGSPGEQYF. The CDR3 DNA reads as TGTGCCAGCAGTTATGGTTCCCCTGGGGAGCAGTACTTC.

V gene TRBV7-9 combines with J gene TRBJ2-1; 11 bases line up with TRBD2. Germline assignment: CDR1 SEHNR and CDR2 FQNEAQ (reference sequence). The CDR3 extends over 17 amino acids. Trimming cost V 1 base and J 4 bases; bases outside gene matches: 6. The CDR3 DNA reads TGTGCCAGCAGCTTAGTACGCACTAGCGGGAGTTACAATGAGCAGTTCTTC. Protein: CASSLVRTSGSYNEQFF.

This clone was recorded once. The V and J genes are TRBV11-2 and TRBJ2-5, with TRBD2 matching 10 bases. CDR3 size: 15 residues. Germline V CDR1 and CDR2: SGHAT, FQNNGV. Trimming cost V 2 bases and J 5 bases; bases outside gene matches: 5. The DNA of the CDR3 is TGTGCCAGCAGCTTACTAGCGGGAGACGAGGAGACCCAGTACTTC. It translates to CASSLLAGDEETQYF.

V is TRBV7-8 and J is TRBJ1-5; 9 bases align to TRBD1. The CDR3 contains 15 residues. In germline, CDR1 is SGHVS, CDR2 FQNEAQ. With V trimmed by 4 bases and J by 5 bases, 6 bases remained unmatched. CDR3 in DNA: TGTGCCAGCAGCTCGGACAGGGGTGGGCATCAGCCCCAGCATTTT. Residues: CASSSDRGGHQPQHF.

The V call is TRBV14, the J call TRBJ2-7; TRBD2 might be the D (6 bases). The CDR3 runs 15 residues. Looked up from germline, CDR1 is SGHDN and CDR2 is FVKESK. The V gene lost 4 bases and the J gene lost 1 base, with 14 bases spanning the gap. For the CDR3, the DNA is TGTGCCAGCAGCCTTCGGGCTAGCGCATCCTACGAGCAGTACTTC. Encoded protein: CASSLRASASYEQYF.

The V and J genes are TRBV4-1 and TRBJ1-2; possibly TRBD1 for D (5 bases). From germline, CDR1 is MGHRA and CDR2 YSYEKL. With 4 bases removed from V and 1 base from J, the gap between germline ends came to 10 bases. The CDR3 sequence is 14 residues long. In nucleotides, the CDR3 is TGCGCCAGCAGCCTAAGGGGACTTAACTATGGCTACACCTTC. Its protein product is CASSLRGLNYGYTF.

This clone was detected only once. The rearrangement links TRBV21-1 to TRBJ1-1; the DNA was not used to check the table's D call, TRBD1. TRBV21-1 is a pseudogene segment. This CDR3 is built from 15 residues. The CDR3 loop reads CASRRSGNRSAEAFF. In DNA form, the CDR3 reads TGTGCCAGCAGGAGATCAGGGAATAGAAGTGCTGAAGCTTTCTTT.

As DNA, the CDR3 is TGCGCCAGCAGCCATCCTAGCACAGATACGCAGTATTTT. It is translated as CASSHPSTDTQYF. The J gene is TRBJ2-3, the V gene TRBV4-1; no clear D. The V end lost 3 bases, the J end lost 0 bases, and 4 bases lay between the germline ends. Germline assignment: CDR1 MGHRA and CDR2 YSYEKL. CDR3 size: 13 residues.